The 5 T cell receptor beta chains listed next were all sequenced from one sample in a study of siplizumab effects on memory and regulatory T cells. Method: immunoSEQ multiplex PCR; TCRdb's copy keeps in-frame clones and lacks some. The sample comprises roughly 60,000 clones, 96% of which are singletons, and about 0.095% rests with the top ten. Specimen: naive CD8+ T cells sorted from blood. These receptors came from a human donor in good health.

The chain joins TRBV5-6 to TRBJ1-2, with 7 bases matching TRBD1. CDR1 is SGHDT, CDR2 YYEEEE, per germline. J gave up 4 bases and V 3 bases, and 6 bases lay outside the gene matches. The CDR3 is 14 amino acids. The CDR3 nucleotides are TGTGCCAGCAGCTGGGACAGCTCCTTCTATGGCTACACCTTC. This sequence encodes CASSWDSSFYGYTF.

This chain connects TRBV27 to TRBJ2-1; D may be TRBD2 (6 bases). Deletions cut 4 bases from V and 4 bases from J, with 11 bases between. CDR3 size: 14 residues. CDR1 is MNHEY, CDR2 SMNVEV, per germline (reference sequence). CDR3 residues: CASSSGLPYNEQFF. The CDR3 coding sequence is TGTGCCAGCAGTTCGGGACTCCCTTACAATGAGCAGTTCTTC.

The genes are TRBV7-9 and TRBJ2-1, with 10 bases matching TRBD2. This CDR3 spans 15 amino acids. Trimming at V came to 7 bases and at J to 6 bases, leaving 9 bases not matched to a gene. Germline loops: CDR1 SEHNR, CDR2 FQNEAQ (reference sequence). Here the CDR3 reads CASTTTASGGNEQFF. CDR3 nucleotides: TGTGCCAGCACCACTACGGCTAGCGGGGGCAATGAGCAGTTCTTC.

The chain employs TRBV25-1 and TRBJ2-7; D is unclear. V lost 6 bases to trimming and J lost 6 bases, with 15 bases between them. CDR1 and CDR2 from the germline V gene are MGHDK and SYGVNS. This CDR3 is 13 amino acids long. CDR3 bases: TGTGCCAGCAGGACCCCGGGTGATGGCGAGCAGTACTTC. Protein sequence: CASRTPGDGEQYF.

The rearrangement links TRBV4-1 to TRBJ2-1; tentative D call: TRBD1 (6 bases). Trimming took off 4 bases at V and 10 bases at J, with 14 bases between the two ends. This CDR3 has 13 amino acids. Germline CDR1 reads MGHRA; CDR2 reads YSYEKL. Here the CDR3 reads CASSPYTGTEQFF. CDR3 in DNA: TGCGCCAGCAGCCCATACACAGGGACAGAGCAGTTCTTC.